This TCR beta chain is drawn from a study of a mutant IDH1 vaccine in newly diagnosed glioma. Time point of the sample: baseline, week 1 (first vaccination visit). Treatment of the sample: pre-vaccination baseline after standard-of-care therapy. The CDR3 is 14 amino acids. The V segment lost 4 bases and the J segment 7 bases; nucleotides outside the gene matches: 6. Germline-derived CDR1 and CDR2 are MNHEY and SVGAGI. Only in-frame clones appear in the TCRdb table, and some are missing; sequencing was by immunoSEQ multiplex PCR. The table shows 85,000 to 100,000 clones, with roughly 78% occurring only once.

The clonotype was recovered from a man aged 40-49 years with glioma. The chain has TRBV6-5 and TRBJ2-1, with 8 nucleotides matching TRBD2. The material sequenced was PBMCs, taken from a glioma patient treated with radiotherapy, temozolomide or both. The CDR3 DNA sequence: TGTGCCAGCAGTTTCCCTTCGGGGGGGAATGAGCAGTTCTTC. Protein product: CASSFPSGGNEQFF.